This entry describes one T cell receptor (beta chain). Trimming removed 7 bases at V and 5 bases at J, with 11 bases between. CDR1 SGHAT and CDR2 FQNNGV come from the germline V gene. The CDR3 has 12 residues. The data belong to a study of cytomegalovirus exposure and HLA in healthy donors. It was with 60 Vbeta and 13 Jbeta primers that the PCR ran. Assay: immunoSEQ multiplex PCR; the TCRdb copy retains only in-frame clones and omits some. The data show about 170,000 clones, 65% to 85% seen once. Sequencing input: PBMCs. V and J are TRBV11-2 and TRBJ1-2, with a possible D match to TRBD1 (5 bases). This clonotype was sampled from a boy aged 2 to 10 in good health and CMV-seronegative. CDR3 in DNA: TGTGCCAGCACCCTCCAGGGTTATGGCTACACCTTC. The encoded protein is CASTLQGYGYTF.